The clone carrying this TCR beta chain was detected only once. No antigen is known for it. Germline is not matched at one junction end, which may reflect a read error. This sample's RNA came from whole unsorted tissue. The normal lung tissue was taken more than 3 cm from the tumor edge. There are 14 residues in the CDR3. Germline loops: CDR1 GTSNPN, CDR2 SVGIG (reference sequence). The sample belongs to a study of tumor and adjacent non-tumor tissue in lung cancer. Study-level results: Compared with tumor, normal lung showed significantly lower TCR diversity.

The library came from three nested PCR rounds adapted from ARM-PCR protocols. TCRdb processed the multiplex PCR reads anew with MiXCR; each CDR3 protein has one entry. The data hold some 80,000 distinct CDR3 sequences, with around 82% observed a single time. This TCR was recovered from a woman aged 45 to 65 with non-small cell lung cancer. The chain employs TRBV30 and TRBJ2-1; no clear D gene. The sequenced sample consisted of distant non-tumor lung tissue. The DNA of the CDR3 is TGTGCCTGGAGCCTAAGCCTTACAATCAATGAGCAGCTCTTC. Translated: CAWSLSLTINEQLF.